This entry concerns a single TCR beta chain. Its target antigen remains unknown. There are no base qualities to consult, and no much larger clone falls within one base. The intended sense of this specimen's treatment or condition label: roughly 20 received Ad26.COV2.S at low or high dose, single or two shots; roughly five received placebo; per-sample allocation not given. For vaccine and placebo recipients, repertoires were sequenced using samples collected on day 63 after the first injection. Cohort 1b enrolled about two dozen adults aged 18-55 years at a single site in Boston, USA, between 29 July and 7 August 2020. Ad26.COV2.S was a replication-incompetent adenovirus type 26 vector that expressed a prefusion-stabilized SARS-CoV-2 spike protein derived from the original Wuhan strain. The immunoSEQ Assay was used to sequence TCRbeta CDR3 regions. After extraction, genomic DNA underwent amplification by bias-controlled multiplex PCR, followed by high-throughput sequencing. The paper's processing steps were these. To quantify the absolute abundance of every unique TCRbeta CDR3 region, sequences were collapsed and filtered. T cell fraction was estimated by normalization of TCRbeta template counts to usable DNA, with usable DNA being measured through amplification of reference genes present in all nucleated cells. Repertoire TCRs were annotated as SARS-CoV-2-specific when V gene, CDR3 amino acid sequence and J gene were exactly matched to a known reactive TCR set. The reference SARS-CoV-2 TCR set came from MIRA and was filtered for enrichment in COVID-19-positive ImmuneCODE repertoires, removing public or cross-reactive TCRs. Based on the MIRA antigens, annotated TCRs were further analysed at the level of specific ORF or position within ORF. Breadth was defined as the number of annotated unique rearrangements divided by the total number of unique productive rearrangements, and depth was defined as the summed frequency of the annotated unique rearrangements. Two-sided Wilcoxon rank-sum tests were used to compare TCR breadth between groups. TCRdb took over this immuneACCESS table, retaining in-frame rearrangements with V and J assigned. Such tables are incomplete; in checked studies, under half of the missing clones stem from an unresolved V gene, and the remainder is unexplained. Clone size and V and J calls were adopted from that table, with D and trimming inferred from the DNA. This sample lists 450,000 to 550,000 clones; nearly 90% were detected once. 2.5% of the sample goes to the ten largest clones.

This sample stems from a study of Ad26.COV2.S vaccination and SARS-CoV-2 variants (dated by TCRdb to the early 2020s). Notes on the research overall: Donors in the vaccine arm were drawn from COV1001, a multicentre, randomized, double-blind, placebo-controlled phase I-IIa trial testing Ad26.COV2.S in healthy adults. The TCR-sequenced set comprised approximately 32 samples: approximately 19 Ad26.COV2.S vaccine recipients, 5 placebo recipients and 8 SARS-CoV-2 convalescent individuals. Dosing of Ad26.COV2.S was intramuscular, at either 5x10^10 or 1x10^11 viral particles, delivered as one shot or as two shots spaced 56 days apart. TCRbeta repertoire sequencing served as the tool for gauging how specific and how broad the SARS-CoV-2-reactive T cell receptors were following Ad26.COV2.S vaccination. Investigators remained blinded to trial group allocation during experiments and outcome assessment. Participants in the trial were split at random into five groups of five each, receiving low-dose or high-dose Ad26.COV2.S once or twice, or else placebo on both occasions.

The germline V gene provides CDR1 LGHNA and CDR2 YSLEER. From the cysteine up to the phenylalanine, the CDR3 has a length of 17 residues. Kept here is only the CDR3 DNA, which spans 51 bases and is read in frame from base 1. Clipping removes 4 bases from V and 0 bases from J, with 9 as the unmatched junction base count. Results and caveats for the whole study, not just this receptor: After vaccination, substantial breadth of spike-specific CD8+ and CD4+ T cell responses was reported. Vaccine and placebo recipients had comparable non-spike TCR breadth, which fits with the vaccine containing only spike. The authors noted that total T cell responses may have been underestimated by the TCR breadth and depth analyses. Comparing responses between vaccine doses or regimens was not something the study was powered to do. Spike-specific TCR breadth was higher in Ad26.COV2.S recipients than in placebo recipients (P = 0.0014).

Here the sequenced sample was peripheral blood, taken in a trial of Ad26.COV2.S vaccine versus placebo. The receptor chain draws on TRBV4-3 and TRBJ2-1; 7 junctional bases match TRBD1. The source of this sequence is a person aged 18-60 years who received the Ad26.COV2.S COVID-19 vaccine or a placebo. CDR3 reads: CASSPRDSSDSYNEQFF. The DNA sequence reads TGCGCCAGCAGCCCCCGGGACAGTTCGGACTCCTACAATGAGCAGTTCTTC.